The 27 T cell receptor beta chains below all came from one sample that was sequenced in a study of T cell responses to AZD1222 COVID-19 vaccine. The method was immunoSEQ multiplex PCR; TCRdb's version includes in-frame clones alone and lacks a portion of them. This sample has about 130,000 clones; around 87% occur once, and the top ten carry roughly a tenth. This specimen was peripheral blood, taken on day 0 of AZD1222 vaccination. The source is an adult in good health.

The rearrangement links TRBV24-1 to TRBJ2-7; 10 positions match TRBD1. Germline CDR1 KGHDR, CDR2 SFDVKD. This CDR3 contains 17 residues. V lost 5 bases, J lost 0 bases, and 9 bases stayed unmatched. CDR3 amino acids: CATSAAGTGDSSYEQYF. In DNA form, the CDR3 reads TGTGCCACCAGTGCTGCGGGGACAGGGGACAGCTCCTACGAGCAGTACTTC.

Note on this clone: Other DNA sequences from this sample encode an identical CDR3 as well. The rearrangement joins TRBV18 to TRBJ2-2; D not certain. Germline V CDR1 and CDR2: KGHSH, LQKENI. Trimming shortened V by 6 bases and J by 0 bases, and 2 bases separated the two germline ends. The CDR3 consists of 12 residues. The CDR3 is CASSPNTGELFF. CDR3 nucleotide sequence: TGTGCCAGCTCTCCGAACACCGGGGAGCTGTTTTTT. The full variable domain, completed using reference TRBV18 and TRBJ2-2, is NAGVMQNPRHLVRRRGQEARLRCSPMKGHSHVYWYRQLPEEGLKFMVYLQKENIIDESGMPKERFSAEFPKEGPSILRIQQVVRGDSAAYFCASSPNTGELFFGEGSRLTVL.

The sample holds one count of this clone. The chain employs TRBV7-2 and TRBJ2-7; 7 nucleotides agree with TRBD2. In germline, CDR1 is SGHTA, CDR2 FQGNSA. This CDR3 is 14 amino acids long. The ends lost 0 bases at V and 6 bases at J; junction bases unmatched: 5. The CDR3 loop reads CASSLAGGPFEQYF. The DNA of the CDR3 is TGTGCCAGCAGCTTAGCGGGAGGGCCCTTCGAGCAGTACTTC.

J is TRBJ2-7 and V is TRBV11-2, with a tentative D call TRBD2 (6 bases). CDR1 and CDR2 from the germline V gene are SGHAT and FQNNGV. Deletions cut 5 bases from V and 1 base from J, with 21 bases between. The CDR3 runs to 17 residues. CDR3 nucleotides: TGTGCCAGCAGCCGCCGGGCAGGGCCCGGAGGGTCCTACGAGCAGTACTTC. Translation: CASSRRAGPGGSYEQYF.

CDR3 amino acids: CASSQSRGTDTQYF. CDR3 sequence (DNA): TGTGCCAGCAGCCAATCCCGAGGCACAGATACGCAGTATTTT. The V gene is TRBV3-1 (or the pseudogene TRBV3-2), the J gene TRBJ2-3, with D unclear. Germline lookup yields CDR1 LGHDT and CDR2 YNNKEL (reference sequence). V shed 2 bases and J shed 1 base, with 7 bases lying between them. This CDR3 comprises 14 residues.

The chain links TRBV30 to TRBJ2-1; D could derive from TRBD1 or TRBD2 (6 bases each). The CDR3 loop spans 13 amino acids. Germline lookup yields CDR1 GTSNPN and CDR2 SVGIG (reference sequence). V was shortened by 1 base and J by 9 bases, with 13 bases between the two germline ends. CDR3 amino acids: CAWSGHGGGEQFF. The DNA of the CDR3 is TGTGCCTGGAGTGGGCATGGAGGGGGTGAGCAGTTCTTC.

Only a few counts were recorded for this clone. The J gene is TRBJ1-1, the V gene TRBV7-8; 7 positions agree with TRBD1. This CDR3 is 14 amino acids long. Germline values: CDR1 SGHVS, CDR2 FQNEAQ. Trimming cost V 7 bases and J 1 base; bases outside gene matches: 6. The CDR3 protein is CASKVQGGNTEAFF. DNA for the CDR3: TGTGCCAGCAAGGTCCAGGGGGGGAACACTGAAGCTTTCTTT. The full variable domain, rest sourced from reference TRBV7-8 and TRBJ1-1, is GAGVSQSPRYKVAKRGQDVALRCDPISGHVSLFWYQQALGQGPEFLTYFQNEAQLDKSGLPSDRFFAERPEGSVSTLKIQRTQQEDSAVYLCASKVQGGNTEAFFGQGTRLTVV.

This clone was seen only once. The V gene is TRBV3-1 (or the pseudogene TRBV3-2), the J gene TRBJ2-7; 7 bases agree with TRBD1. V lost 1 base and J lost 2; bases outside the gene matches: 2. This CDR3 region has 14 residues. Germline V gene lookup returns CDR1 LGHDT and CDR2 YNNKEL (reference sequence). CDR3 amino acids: CASSQGDSPYEQYF. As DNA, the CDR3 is TGTGCCAGCAGCCAAGGGGACAGTCCCTACGAGCAGTACTTC.

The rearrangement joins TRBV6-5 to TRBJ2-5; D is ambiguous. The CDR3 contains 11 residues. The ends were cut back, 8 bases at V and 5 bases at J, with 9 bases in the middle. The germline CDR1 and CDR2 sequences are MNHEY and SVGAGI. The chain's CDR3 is CASGPGETQYF. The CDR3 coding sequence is TGTGCCAGCGGCCCCGGGGAGACCCAGTACTTC.

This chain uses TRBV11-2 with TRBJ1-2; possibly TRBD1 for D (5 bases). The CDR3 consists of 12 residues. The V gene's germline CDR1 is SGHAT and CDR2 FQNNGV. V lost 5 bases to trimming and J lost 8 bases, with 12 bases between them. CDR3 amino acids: CASSAGGGGYTF. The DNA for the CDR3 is TGTGCCAGCAGCGCGGGCGGGGGAGGCTACACCTTC. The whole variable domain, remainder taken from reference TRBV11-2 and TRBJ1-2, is EAGVAQSPRYKIIEKRQSVAFWCNPISGHATLYWYQQILGQGPKLLIQFQNNGVVDDSQLPKDRFSAERLKGVDSTLKIQPAKLEDSAVYLCASSAGGGGYTFGSGTRLTVV.

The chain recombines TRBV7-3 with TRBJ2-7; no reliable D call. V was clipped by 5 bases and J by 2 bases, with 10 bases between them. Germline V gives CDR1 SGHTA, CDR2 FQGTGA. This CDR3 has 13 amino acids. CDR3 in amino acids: CASSPGRPYEQYF. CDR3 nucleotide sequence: TGTGCCAGCAGCCCCGGACGCCCCTACGAGCAGTACTTC.

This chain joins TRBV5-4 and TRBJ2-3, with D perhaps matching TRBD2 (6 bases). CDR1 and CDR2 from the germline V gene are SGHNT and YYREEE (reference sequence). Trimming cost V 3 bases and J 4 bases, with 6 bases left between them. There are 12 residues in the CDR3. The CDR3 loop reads CASSWGADTQYF. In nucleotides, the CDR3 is TGTGCCAGCAGCTGGGGGGCAGATACGCAGTATTTT.

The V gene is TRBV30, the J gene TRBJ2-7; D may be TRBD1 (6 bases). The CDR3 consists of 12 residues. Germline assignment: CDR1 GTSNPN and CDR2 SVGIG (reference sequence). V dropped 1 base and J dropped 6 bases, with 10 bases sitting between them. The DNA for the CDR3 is TGTGCCTGGAGTGCGACAGGACCCGAGCAGTACTTC. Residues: CAWSATGPEQYF.

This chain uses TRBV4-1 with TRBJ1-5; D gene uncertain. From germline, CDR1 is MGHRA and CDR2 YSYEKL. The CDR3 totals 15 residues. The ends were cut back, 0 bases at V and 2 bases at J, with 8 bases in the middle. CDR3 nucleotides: TGCGCCAGCAGCCAAGATTGGGATGGCAATCAGCCCCAGCATTTT. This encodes CASSQDWDGNQPQHF.

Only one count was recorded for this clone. The chain's CDR3 is CATSPRTGGVYEQYF. The CDR3 DNA reads TGTGCCACCAGCCCCCGGACAGGGGGTGTCTACGAGCAGTACTTC. V is TRBV15 and J is TRBJ2-7, with 10 bases matching TRBD1. J was trimmed by 3 bases and V by 5 bases; bases with no gene match: 7. There are 15 residues in the CDR3. Germline assignment: CDR1 LNHNV and CDR2 YYDKDF (reference sequence).

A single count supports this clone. The CDR3 nucleotides read TGTGCCAGTAGTATATTAGCGGTCTTCACGGGCACAGATACGCAGTATTTT. As protein: CASSILAVFTGTDTQYF. The chain links TRBV19 to TRBJ2-3; maybe TRBD2 (6 bases). This CDR3 is 17 amino acids long. V lost 2 bases, J lost 1 base, and 16 bases lay in between. Germline V CDR1 and CDR2: LNHDA, SQIVND (reference sequence).

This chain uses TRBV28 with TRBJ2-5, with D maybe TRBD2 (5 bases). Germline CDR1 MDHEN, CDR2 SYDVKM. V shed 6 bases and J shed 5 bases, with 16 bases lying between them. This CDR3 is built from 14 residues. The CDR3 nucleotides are TGTGCCAGCAGCCGACCGACGTGGGAGGAGACCCAGTACTTC. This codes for CASSRPTWEETQYF.

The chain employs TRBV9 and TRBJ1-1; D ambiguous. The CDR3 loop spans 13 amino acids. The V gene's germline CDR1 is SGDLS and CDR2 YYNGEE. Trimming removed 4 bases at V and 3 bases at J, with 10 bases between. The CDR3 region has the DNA TGTGCCAGCAGCCGGACGTTGGACACTGAAGCTTTCTTT. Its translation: CASSRTLDTEAFF.

This CDR3 is CASSLGLTATPSTDTQYF. CDR3 sequence (DNA): TGTGCCAGCAGCTTAGGACTAACAGCTACTCCTAGCACAGATACGCAGTATTTT. This chain connects TRBV7-2 to TRBJ2-3; D might be TRBD2 (5 bases). Germline V gene lookup returns CDR1 SGHTA and CDR2 FQGNSA. The CDR3 sequence is 18 residues long. V dropped 1 base and J dropped 0 bases, with 17 bases sitting between them.

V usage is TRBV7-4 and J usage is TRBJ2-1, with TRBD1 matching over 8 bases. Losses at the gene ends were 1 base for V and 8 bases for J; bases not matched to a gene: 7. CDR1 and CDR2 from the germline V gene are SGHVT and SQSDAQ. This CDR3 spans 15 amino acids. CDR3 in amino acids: CASSLEQGAVHEQFF. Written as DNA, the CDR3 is TGTGCCAGCAGCTTAGAGCAGGGGGCGGTGCATGAGCAGTTCTTC.

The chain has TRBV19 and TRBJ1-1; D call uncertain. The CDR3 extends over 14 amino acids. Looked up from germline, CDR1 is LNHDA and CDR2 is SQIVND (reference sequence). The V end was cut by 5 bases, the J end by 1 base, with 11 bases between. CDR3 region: CASSFGVENTEAFF. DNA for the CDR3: TGTGCCAGTAGTTTCGGGGTTGAGAACACTGAAGCTTTCTTT.

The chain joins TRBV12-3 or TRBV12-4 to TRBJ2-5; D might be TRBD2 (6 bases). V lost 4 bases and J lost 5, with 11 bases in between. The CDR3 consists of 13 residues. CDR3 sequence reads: CASSSRGGETQYF. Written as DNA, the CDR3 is TGTGCCAGCAGTTCTAGGGGAGGTGAGACCCAGTACTTC.

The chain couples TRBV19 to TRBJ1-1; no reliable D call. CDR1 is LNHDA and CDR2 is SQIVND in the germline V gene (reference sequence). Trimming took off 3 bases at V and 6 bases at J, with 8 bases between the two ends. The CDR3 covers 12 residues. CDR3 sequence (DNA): TGTGCCAGTAGTATCGACCCAGCTGAAGCTTTCTTT. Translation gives CASSIDPAEAFF. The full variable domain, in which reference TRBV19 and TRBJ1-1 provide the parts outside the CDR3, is DGGITQSPKYLFRKEGQNVTLSCEQNLNHDAMYWYRQDPGQGLRLIYYSQIVNDFQKGDIAEGYSVSREKKESFPLTVTSAQKNPTAFYLCASSIDPAEAFFGQGTRLTVV.

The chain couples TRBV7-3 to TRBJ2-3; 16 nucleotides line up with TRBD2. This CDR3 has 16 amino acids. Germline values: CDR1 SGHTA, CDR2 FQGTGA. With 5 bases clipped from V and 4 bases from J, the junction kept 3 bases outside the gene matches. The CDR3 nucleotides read TGTGCCAGCAGCACCGGGACTAGCGGGGGGGCAGATACGCAGTATTTT. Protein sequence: CASSTGTSGGADTQYF.

The CDR3 DNA reads as TGCGCCAGCAGCTTGGCCGACAGGGGGCCTTTTGAGCAGTACTTC. Its protein product is CASSLADRGPFEQYF. The rearrangement joins TRBV5-1 to TRBJ2-7; TRBD1 aligns across 10 bases. The J segment lost 7 bases and the V segment lost 0 bases, leaving 7 bases of the junction unmatched. Germline V gene lookup returns CDR1 SGHRS and CDR2 YFSETQ. The CDR3 is 15 residues long.

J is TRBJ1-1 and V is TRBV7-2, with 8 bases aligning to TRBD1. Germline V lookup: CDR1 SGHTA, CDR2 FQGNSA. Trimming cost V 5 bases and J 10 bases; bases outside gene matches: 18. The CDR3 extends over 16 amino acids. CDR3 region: CASSQHRTGTGGGAFF. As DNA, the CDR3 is TGTGCCAGCAGCCAACATAGGACAGGGACGGGCGGCGGAGCTTTCTTT.

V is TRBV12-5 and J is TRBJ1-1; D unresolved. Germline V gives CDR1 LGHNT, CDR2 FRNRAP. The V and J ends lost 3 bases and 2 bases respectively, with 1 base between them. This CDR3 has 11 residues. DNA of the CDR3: TGTGCTAGTGGTTTTAACACTGAAGCTTTCTTT. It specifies CASGFNTEAFF.